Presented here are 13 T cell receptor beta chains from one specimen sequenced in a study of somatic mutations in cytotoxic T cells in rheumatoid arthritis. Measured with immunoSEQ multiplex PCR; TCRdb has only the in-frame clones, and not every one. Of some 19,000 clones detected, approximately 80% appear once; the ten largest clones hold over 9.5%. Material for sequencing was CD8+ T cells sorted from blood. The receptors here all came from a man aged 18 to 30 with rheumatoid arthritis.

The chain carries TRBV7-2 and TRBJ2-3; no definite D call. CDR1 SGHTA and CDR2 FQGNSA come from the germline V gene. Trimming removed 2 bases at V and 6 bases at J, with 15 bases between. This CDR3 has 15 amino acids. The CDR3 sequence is CASSLYPVGSDTQYF. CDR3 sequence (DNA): TGTGCCAGCAGCTTATATCCTGTGGGATCCGATACGCAGTATTTT.

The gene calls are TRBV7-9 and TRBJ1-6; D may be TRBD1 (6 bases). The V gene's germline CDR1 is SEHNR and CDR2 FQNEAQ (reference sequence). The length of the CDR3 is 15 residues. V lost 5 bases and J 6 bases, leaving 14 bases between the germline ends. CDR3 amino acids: CASSPRRGPNSPLHF. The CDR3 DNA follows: TGTGCCAGCAGCCCTCGCAGGGGACCTAATTCACCCCTCCACTTT.

The CDR3 protein is CASSFSAGTGQYF. CDR3 nucleotides: TGTGCCAGCAGCTTTTCGGCGGGTACCGGGCAGTACTTC. The chain joins TRBV27 to TRBJ2-7; the D gene is possibly TRBD2 (5 bases). V lost 6 bases and J 9 bases, leaving 18 bases between the germline ends. Germline V lookup: CDR1 MNHEY, CDR2 SMNVEV (reference sequence). CDR3 length equals 13 residues.

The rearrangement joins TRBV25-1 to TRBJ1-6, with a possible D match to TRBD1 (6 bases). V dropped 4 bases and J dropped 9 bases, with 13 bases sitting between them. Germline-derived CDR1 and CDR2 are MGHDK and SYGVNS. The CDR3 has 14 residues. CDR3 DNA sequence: TGTGCCAGCAGTGGAGCTACAGGGACTTCACCCCTCCACTTT. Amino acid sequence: CASSGATGTSPLHF.

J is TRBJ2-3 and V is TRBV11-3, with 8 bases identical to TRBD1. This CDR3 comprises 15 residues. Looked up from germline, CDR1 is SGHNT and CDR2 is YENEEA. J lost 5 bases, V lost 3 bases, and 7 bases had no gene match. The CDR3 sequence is CASSFPGTGEDTQYF. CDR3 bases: TGTGCCAGCAGCTTTCCCGGGACAGGTGAAGATACGCAGTATTTT.

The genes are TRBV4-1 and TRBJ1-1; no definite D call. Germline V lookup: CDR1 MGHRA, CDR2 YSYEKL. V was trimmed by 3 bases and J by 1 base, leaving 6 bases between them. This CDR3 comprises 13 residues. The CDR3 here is CASSQVGNTEAFF. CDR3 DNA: TGCGCCAGCAGCCAGGTTGGGAACACTGAAGCTTTCTTT.

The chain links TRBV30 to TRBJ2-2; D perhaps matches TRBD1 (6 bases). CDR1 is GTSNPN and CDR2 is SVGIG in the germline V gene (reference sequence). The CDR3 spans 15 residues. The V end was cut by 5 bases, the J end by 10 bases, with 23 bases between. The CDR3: CAWGAGARLWEELFF. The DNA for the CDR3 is TGTGCCTGGGGGGCAGGGGCCCGTCTCTGGGAGGAGCTGTTTTTT.

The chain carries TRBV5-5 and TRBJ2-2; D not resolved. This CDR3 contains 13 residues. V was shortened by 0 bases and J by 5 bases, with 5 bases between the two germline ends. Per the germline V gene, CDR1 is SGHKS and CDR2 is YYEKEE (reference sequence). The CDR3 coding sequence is TGTGCCAGCAGCTTGGGCGTTACCGGGGAGCTGTTTTTT. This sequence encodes CASSLGVTGELFF.

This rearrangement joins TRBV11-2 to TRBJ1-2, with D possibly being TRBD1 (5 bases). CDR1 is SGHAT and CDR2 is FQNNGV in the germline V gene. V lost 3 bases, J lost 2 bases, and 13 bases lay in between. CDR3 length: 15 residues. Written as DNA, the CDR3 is TGTGCCAGCAGCTTGAGGGGCCGGGCAAACTATGGCTACACCTTC. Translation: CASSLRGRANYGYTF.

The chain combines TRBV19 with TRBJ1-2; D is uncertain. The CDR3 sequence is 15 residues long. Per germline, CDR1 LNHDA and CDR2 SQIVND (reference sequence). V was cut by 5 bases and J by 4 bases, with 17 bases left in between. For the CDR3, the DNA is TGTGCCAGTAGTCGCCTCGGCCCCACGGGCTATGGCTACACCTTC. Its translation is CASSRLGPTGYGYTF.

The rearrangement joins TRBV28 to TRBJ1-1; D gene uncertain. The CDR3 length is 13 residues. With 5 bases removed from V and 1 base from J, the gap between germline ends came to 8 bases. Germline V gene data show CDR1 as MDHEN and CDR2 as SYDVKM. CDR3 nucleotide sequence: TGTGCCAGCAGTCGACACGAGAACACTGAAGCTTTCTTT. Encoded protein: CASSRHENTEAFF. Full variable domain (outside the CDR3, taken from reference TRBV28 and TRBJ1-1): DVKVTQSSRYLVKRTGEKVFLECVQDMDHENMFWYRQDPGLGLRLIYFSYDVKMKEKGDIPEGYSVSREKKERFSLILESASTNQTSMYLCASSRHENTEAFFGQGTRLTVV.

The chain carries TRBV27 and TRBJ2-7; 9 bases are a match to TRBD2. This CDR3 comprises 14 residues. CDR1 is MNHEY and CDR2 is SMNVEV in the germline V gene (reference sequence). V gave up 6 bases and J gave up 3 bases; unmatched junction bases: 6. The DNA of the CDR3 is TGTGCCAGCAGCCCCGGGACTAGCTTCTACGAGCAGTACTTC. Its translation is CASSPGTSFYEQYF.

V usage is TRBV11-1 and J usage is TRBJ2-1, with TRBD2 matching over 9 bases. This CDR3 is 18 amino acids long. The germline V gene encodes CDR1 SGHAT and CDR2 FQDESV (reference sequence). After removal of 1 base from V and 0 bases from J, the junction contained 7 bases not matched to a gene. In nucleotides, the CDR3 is TGTGCCAGCAGCTTAGGCCTAGCGGGGCTTAGCTCCTACAATGAGCAGTTCTTC. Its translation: CASSLGLAGLSSYNEQFF.